This T cell receptor (beta chain) was captured in a study of T cells in women clearing cervical HPV infection. Whole-study context: HLA type stays a possible confounder, typing being limited. Study results and limitations: Cases carried less TRBV6-7 than controls: approximately 0.1% versus 0.16%. Combining TCR richness with V gene abundances gave approximately 0.8 AUC.

About this clone: The antigen remains undetermined. The read falls 3 residues short of the CDR3 end, and the missing part is taken from the germline J gene.

Average input was roughly 1,200 ng genomic DNA for immunoSEQ TCR beta CDR3 amplification. Profiling relied on immunoSEQ multiplex PCR, and the TCRdb table lists in-frame clones only, not all of them. The sample has roughly 20,000 clones; the top ten hold roughly 5%. Germline V gene data show CDR1 as SGHDT and CDR2 as YYEEEE. Trimming cost V 4 bases and J 7 bases, with 9 bases left between them. There are 12 residues in the CDR3. This receptor was identified in a woman between 18 and 75 years old with a cervical HPV16 infection that either progressed to CIN3+ or cleared (not recorded which). The chain uses TRBV5-6 and TRBJ2-1; D is possibly TRBD1 (5 bases). The source material was blood buffy coat. CDR3 bases read: TGTGCCAGCAGCCGCCCAGGGAATGAG. Its protein is CASSRPGNE. The full CDR3 reads CASSRPGNEQFF.